A single sample is the source of the 27 T cell receptor beta chains below, sequenced in a study of T-cell reconstitution after alpha-beta-depleted transplantation in children. Construction of the TCRbeta library involved unique molecular identifiers. TCRdb passed the PCR reads through MiXCR, listing each CDR3 protein once. The table includes just over 950,000 distinct CDR3 sequences, less than 30% detected once. Sequencing was performed on PBMCs, mostly from graft donor cells, taken 360 days after TCRalphabeta/CD19-depleted stem cell transplant. Every receptor here comes from a boy younger than two who had a stem cell transplant for SCID, so the T cells may come from the graft donor.

The V call is TRBV7-9, the J call TRBJ1-1, with 9 positions matching TRBD1. The CDR3 spans 16 residues. CDR1 and CDR2 from the germline V gene are SEHNR and FQNEAQ (reference sequence). Losses at the gene ends were 5 bases for V and 4 bases for J; bases not matched to a gene: 11. This chain's CDR3 is CASSPRTGEDSTEAFF. Here the CDR3 DNA reads TGTGCCAGCAGCCCGCGGACAGGGGAGGATAGCACTGAAGCTTTCTTT.

The rearrangement links TRBV20-1 to TRBJ2-1; 7 bases are a match to TRBD1. Germline assignment: CDR1 DFQATT and CDR2 SNEGSKA (reference sequence). CDR3 size: 14 residues. V gave up 5 bases and J gave up 4 bases; unmatched junction bases: 8. In nucleotides, the CDR3 is TGCAGTGCTCAGACAGGGACCGCTTACAATGAGCAGTTCTTC. Translating gives CSAQTGTAYNEQFF.

This chain joins TRBV7-3 and TRBJ1-1, with 7 bases fitting TRBD1. In germline, CDR1 is SGHTA, CDR2 FQGTGA. V shed 1 base and J 5 bases; nucleotides not matched to a gene: 4. CDR3 length equals 14 residues. CDR3 amino acids: CASSLSDRVTEAFF. The DNA of the CDR3 is TGTGCCAGCAGCTTAAGTGACAGGGTGACTGAAGCTTTCTTT.

The chain couples TRBV2 to TRBJ2-7; maybe TRBD2 (6 bases). From germline, CDR1 is SNHLY and CDR2 FYNNEI. V gave up 6 bases and J gave up 7 bases, with 22 bases separating them. The CDR3 extends over 15 amino acids. CDR3 protein: CASRKGTGPAGEQYF. CDR3 bases: TGTGCCAGCAGGAAGGGGACTGGACCGGCGGGGGAGCAGTACTTC.

CDR3 sequence reads: CASGSSPRVGYNEQFF. CDR3 coding DNA: TGTGCTAGTGGTTCCTCCCCCAGGGTTGGGTACAATGAGCAGTTCTTC. The chain carries TRBV12-5 and TRBJ2-1; tentative D call: TRBD1 (5 bases). The CDR3 runs to 16 residues. Trimming shortened V by 4 bases and J by 4 bases, and 17 bases separated the two germline ends. The germline gives CDR1 LGHNT, CDR2 FRNRAP.

This clonotype was detected only once. The chain recombines TRBV2 with TRBJ1-1; tentative D call: TRBD1 (5 bases). V lost 4 bases and J 6 bases, leaving 15 bases between the germline ends. The CDR3 spans 14 residues. From germline, CDR1 is SNHLY and CDR2 FYNNEI. The CDR3: CASSVRGELSEAFF. The CDR3 bases are TGTGCCAGCAGTGTACGGGGCGAGCTATCTGAAGCTTTCTTT.

This chain uses TRBV4-2 with TRBJ2-5; D is uncertain. V was cut by 5 bases and J by 5 bases, with 12 bases left in between. The CDR3 covers 13 residues. CDR1 is LGHNA and CDR2 is YNFKEQ in the germline V gene. The CDR3 spells CASSDVLPETQYF. The CDR3 DNA reads as TGTGCCAGCAGCGACGTCCTCCCGGAGACCCAGTACTTC.

The rearrangement joins TRBV27 to TRBJ2-7; tentatively, D is TRBD1 or TRBD2 (5 bases each). Germline CDR1 is MNHEY and CDR2 is SMNVEV (reference sequence). The CDR3 covers 14 residues. V dropped 10 bases and J dropped 3 bases, with 19 bases sitting between them. For the CDR3, the DNA is TGTGCCACCTCCCTCCTGGGGACGAACTACGAGCAGTACTTC. Protein: CATSLLGTNYEQYF.

This clonotype was seen a few times. This chain links TRBV10-3 with TRBJ2-7; possibly TRBD1 for D (7 bases). In germline, CDR1 is ENHRY, CDR2 SYGVKD. The CDR3 totals 15 residues. Between the trimmed V and J ends, which lost 6 bases and 5 bases, there was a span of 20 bases. In DNA form, the CDR3 reads TGTGCCATCAGGTCCGGCCAGGGGGGAGGTAACGAGCAGTACTTC. It yields the protein CAIRSGQGGGNEQYF.

The CDR3 here is CASSFLDSYEQYF. Here the CDR3 DNA reads TGTGCCAGCAGCTTCTTAGACAGCTACGAGCAGTACTTC. This sequence joins TRBV7-6 and TRBJ2-7, with D tentatively TRBD1 (5 bases). V was cut by 3 bases and J by 3 bases, with 9 bases left in between. Germline CDR1 reads SGHVS; CDR2 reads FNYEAQ. The CDR3 is 13 amino acids.

This chain links TRBV12-3 or TRBV12-4 with TRBJ1-1; no firm D call. CDR3 length: 14 residues. The ends were cut back, 2 bases at V and 4 bases at J, with 11 bases in the middle. CDR3 protein: CASSLNRYGTEAFF. The CDR3 DNA follows: TGTGCCAGCAGTTTAAATAGGTATGGCACTGAAGCTTTCTTT.

This chain links TRBV20-1 with TRBJ2-5, with TRBD1 as a possible D gene (5 bases). The germline gives CDR1 DFQATT, CDR2 SNEGSKA (reference sequence). V was pared by 4 bases and J by 0 bases, with 27 bases between. The CDR3 sequence is 19 residues long. The DNA of the CDR3 is TGCAGTGCTAAAATTGATGGGGCCGACCTCCCAGGTTACCAAGAGACCCAGTACTTC. As protein: CSAKIDGADLPGYQETQYF.

The V and J genes are TRBV6-1 and TRBJ1-5, with D tentatively TRBD1 (5 bases). This CDR3 comprises 14 residues. CDR1 is MNHNS, CDR2 SASEGT, per germline. V lost 6 bases and J lost 1, with 10 bases in between. The CDR3 reads CASRWDESNQPQHF. CDR3 coding DNA: TGTGCCAGCAGATGGGACGAGAGCAATCAGCCCCAGCATTTT.

The chain is built from TRBV6-6 and TRBJ1-2; no firm D call. Germline assignment: CDR1 MNHNY and CDR2 SVGAGI (reference sequence). The CDR3 is 13 residues long. V lost 3 bases to trimming and J lost 6 bases, with 11 bases between them. The CDR3 protein is CASSYTEGDGYTF. The CDR3 DNA reads TGTGCCAGCAGTTATACCGAGGGCGATGGCTACACCTTC.

The chain recombines TRBV5-6 with TRBJ2-7, with 8 bases aligning to TRBD1. The CDR3 loop spans 16 amino acids. Germline-derived CDR1 and CDR2 are SGHDT and YYEEEE. The V gene end was trimmed by 5 bases and the J gene end by 0 bases; junction bases not matched to a gene: 10. CDR3 coding DNA: TGTGCCAGCAGTTTCCTCCGGGACAGGCCCTCCTACGAGCAGTACTTC. Residues: CASSFLRDRPSYEQYF.

This clonotype was counted ten times or more. The rearrangement joins TRBV12-3 or TRBV12-4 to TRBJ1-1, with D perhaps TRBD1 (5 bases). This CDR3 is 13 amino acids long. V was pared by 4 bases and J by 1 base, with 7 bases between. The CDR3 DNA reads TGTGCCAGCAGTTCCACAGGGAACACTGAAGCTTTCTTT. It encodes CASSSTGNTEAFF.

This chain joins TRBV18 and TRBJ2-5, with TRBD1 as a possible D gene (5 bases). The germline CDR1 and CDR2 sequences are KGHSH and LQKENI. CDR3 size: 14 residues. With 3 bases removed from V and 2 bases from J, the gap between germline ends came to 10 bases. Written as DNA, the CDR3 is TGTGCCAGCTCACCGGTACAGGAACAAGAGACCCAGTACTTC. Translation: CASSPVQEQETQYF. The full variable domain, its missing parts supplied by reference TRBV18 and TRBJ2-5, is NAGVMQNPRHLVRRRGQEARLRCSPMKGHSHVYWYRQLPEEGLKFMVYLQKENIIDESGMPKERFSAEFPKEGPSILRIQQVVRGDSAAYFCASSPVQEQETQYFGPGTRLLVL.

The V and J genes are TRBV5-5 and TRBJ1-1; weak D call: TRBD1 (5 bases). The CDR3 is made up of 18 amino acids. Trimming removed 3 bases from V and 0 bases from J, with 21 bases in between. CDR1 SGHKS and CDR2 YYEKEE come from the germline V gene (reference sequence). CDR3 nucleotide sequence: TGTGCCAGCAGCTCCGGTATCGCGGGGGTCCGTATGAACACTGAAGCTTTCTTT. This translates into CASSSGIAGVRMNTEAFF.

This clonotype was seen more than once but under ten times. This rearrangement joins TRBV5-1 to TRBJ2-3; TRBD1 or TRBD2 may be the D gene (5 bases each). The germline V gene encodes CDR1 SGHRS and CDR2 YFSETQ. The CDR3 loop spans 16 amino acids. Trimming removed 0 bases from V and 4 bases from J, with 15 bases in between. The CDR3: CASSLENRQGADTQYF. The CDR3 nucleotides read TGCGCCAGCAGCTTGGAAAATAGGCAGGGAGCAGATACGCAGTATTTT.

This chain links TRBV7-3 with TRBJ1-1; perhaps TRBD1 as D (5 bases). This CDR3 has 17 amino acids. V was shortened by 0 bases and J by 1 base, with 15 bases between the two germline ends. From germline, CDR1 is SGHTA and CDR2 FQGTGA. The CDR3 nucleotides are TGTGCCAGCAGCTTAACGGGAATGTGGGGCGGGAACACTGAAGCTTTCTTT. Translating gives CASSLTGMWGGNTEAFF.

V usage is TRBV6-2 or TRBV6-3 and J usage is TRBJ2-2; TRBD1 matches 10 bases. The CDR3 is 17 amino acids. Per germline, CDR1 MNHEY and CDR2 SVGEGT. The V and J ends lost 6 bases and 0 bases, in that order; junction bases with no gene match: 7. The CDR3 protein is CASSDRGRPANTGELFF. The CDR3 nucleotides are TGTGCCAGCAGCGACAGGGGGCGCCCGGCGAACACCGGGGAGCTGTTTTTT.

The chain links TRBV5-1 to TRBJ2-1, with D perhaps given as TRBD1 or TRBD2 (5 bases each). Germline loops: CDR1 SGHRS, CDR2 YFSETQ. The CDR3 has 15 residues. Trimming took off 1 base at V and 7 bases at J, with 15 bases between the two ends. The CDR3 protein is CASSLRGLLENEQFF. The CDR3 nucleotides read TGCGCCAGCAGCTTGAGGGGCCTACTAGAAAATGAGCAGTTCTTC.

The chain links TRBV7-8 to TRBJ2-2, with a tentative D call TRBD1 (6 bases). V lost 5 bases and J lost 1, with 11 bases in between. The CDR3 consists of 15 residues. Germline loops: CDR1 SGHVS, CDR2 FQNEAQ. This CDR3 reads CASSPGHKNTGELFF. For the CDR3, the DNA is TGTGCCAGCAGCCCGGGACACAAGAACACCGGGGAGCTGTTTTTT.

V is TRBV5-5 and J is TRBJ2-2; 10 bases line up with TRBD2. The CDR3 totals 15 residues. Per germline, CDR1 SGHKS and CDR2 YYEKEE (reference sequence). Trimming took 4 bases from V and 6 from J; bases not matched to a gene: 6. The CDR3 protein is CASSTGLALSGELFF. CDR3 DNA sequence: TGTGCCAGCAGCACGGGACTAGCGCTGTCCGGGGAGCTGTTTTTT. The entire variable domain, with the rest obtained from reference TRBV5-5 and TRBJ2-2, is as follows: DAGVTQSPTHLIKTRGQQVTLRCSPISGHKSVSWYQQVLGQGPQFIFQYYEKEERGRGNFPDRFSARQFPNYSSELNVNALLLGDSALYLCASSTGLALSGELFFGEGSRLTVL.

The genes are TRBV18 and TRBJ2-4; 8 nucleotides line up with TRBD1. J lost 0 bases, V lost 5 bases, and 6 bases had no gene match. Germline lookup yields CDR1 KGHSH and CDR2 LQKENI. The CDR3 length is 16 residues. CDR3 residues: CASSEGTGLAKNIQYF. For the CDR3, the DNA is TGTGCCAGCTCAGAAGGGACAGGCTTAGCCAAAAACATTCAGTACTTC.

In this sample, this clonotype turned up a few times. The V call is TRBV10-2, the J call TRBJ2-1; D is perhaps TRBD1 (6 bases). V was pared by 6 bases and J by 6 bases, with 12 bases between. The CDR3 contains 13 residues. From germline, CDR1 is WSHSY and CDR2 SAAADI. The CDR3: CASRGAPGNEQFF. The CDR3 DNA follows: TGCGCCAGCAGGGGGGCTCCGGGCAATGAGCAGTTCTTC.

The chain recombines TRBV9 with TRBJ2-5, with D hard to call. Trimming shortened V by 0 bases and J by 4 bases, and 10 bases separated the two germline ends. The CDR3 length is 14 residues. Germline loops: CDR1 SGDLS, CDR2 YYNGEE. The CDR3 DNA sequence: TGTGCCAGCAGCGTAGGGGCGGAAGGAGAGACCCAGTACTTC. Encoded protein: CASSVGAEGETQYF.